These 5 T cell receptor beta chains share one sample of origin, sequenced in a study of T cells after yellow fever vaccination. TCRdb called the 5' RACE reads again in MiXCR, with one record for every CDR3 protein. Of 300,000 to 350,000 distinct CDR3 sequences listed, 3% to 4.5% were seen once; the top ten hold roughly 24%. The source was PBMCs, collected 5 days after the yellow fever booster vaccination. Every receptor here comes from a man aged 18 to 30 who received the YFV17D yellow fever vaccine.

The rearrangement links TRBV7-8 to TRBJ1-1; weak D call: TRBD1 (6 bases). Germline CDR1 is SGHVS and CDR2 is FQNEAQ. This CDR3 contains 15 residues. V was clipped by 5 bases and J by 4 bases, with 17 bases between them. CDR3: CASSTRGGHITEAFF. The CDR3 DNA is TGTGCCAGCAGCACTCGTGGGGGGCATATCACTGAAGCTTTCTTT.

This clonotype was seen ten or more times. J is TRBJ2-5 and V is TRBV20-1; no definite D call. Germline V gene sequence: CDR1 DFQATT, CDR2 SNEGSKA (reference sequence). Trimming shortened V by 0 bases and J by 4 bases, and 12 bases separated the two germline ends. CDR3 length: 14 amino acids. The CDR3 reads CSARDLTSRETQYF. The CDR3, as DNA: TGCAGTGCTAGAGATCTCACCAGTCGAGAGACCCAGTACTTC.

Ten or more counts support this clonotype. The rearrangement joins TRBV18 to TRBJ1-1; 7 nucleotides match TRBD1. This CDR3 is 14 amino acids long. With V trimmed by 5 bases and J by 2 bases, 5 bases remained unmatched. Per the germline V gene, CDR1 is KGHSH and CDR2 is LQKENI. In DNA, the CDR3 is TGTGCCAGCTCAGCCGGGACAGATAACACTGAAGCTTTCTTT. It translates to CASSAGTDNTEAFF. The full variable domain, its missing parts supplied by reference TRBV18 and TRBJ1-1, is NAGVMQNPRHLVRRRGQEARLRCSPMKGHSHVYWYRQLPEEGLKFMVYLQKENIIDESGMPKERFSAEFPKEGPSILRIQQVVRGDSAAYFCASSAGTDNTEAFFGQGTRLTVV.

Turning to this clonotype: A much larger clone sits a single nucleotide away, making a read error possible. This likely comes from a read error, as the CDR3 has no conserved phenylalanine or tryptophan at its end. The chain links TRBV4-1 to TRBJ1-2; D is unresolved. The CDR3 sequence is 14 residues long. V gave up 0 bases and J gave up 1 base, with 6 bases separating them. The germline V gene has CDR1 MGHRA and CDR2 YSYEKL. The CDR3 DNA sequence: TGCGCCAGCAGCCAAGACAGCTTTAACTATGGCTACACCTCC. Its translation is CASSQDSFNYGYTS.

The chain joins TRBV12-3 or TRBV12-4 to TRBJ1-2, with 9 bases aligning to TRBD1. V shed 5 bases and J 4 bases; nucleotides not matched to a gene: 8. The CDR3 is made up of 15 amino acids. The CDR3 nucleotides read TGTGCCAGCAGTCCAGGACAGGGGTTTAGCTATGGCTACACCTTC. Translating it yields CASSPGQGFSYGYTF.